This T cell receptor (beta chain) is drawn from a study of Graves' ophthalmopathy and Graves' hyperthyroidism. The study, taken as a whole, reports: Discriminating ophthalmopathy from stable hyperthyroidism, a 13-signature model attained a sensitivity of approximately 85% and a specificity of about 81%.

There are many counts of this clonotype. The antigen is unknown. V was trimmed by 1 base and J by 0 bases, leaving 10 bases between them. The V gene's germline CDR1 is SGHVS and CDR2 FQNEAQ. CDR3 size: 15 residues. The TCR beta CDR3 regions underwent amplification from RNA transcripts. Amplification began with first-round RT-PCR using HTBI primers, then second-round multiplex PCR was performed. One entry per CDR3 protein results from TCRdb running MiXCR on the multiplex PCR reads. The sample carries over a million distinct CDR3 sequences, approximately 35% recorded once. The clonotype originates from an adult man with Graves' hyperthyroidism. The sequenced material came from peripheral blood or thyroid tissue (not recorded which). The V and J genes are TRBV7-8 and TRBJ2-7, with D hard to call. CDR3 protein: CASSLEGQTSYEQYF. The CDR3 nucleotides read TGTGCCAGCAGCTTAGAAGGTCAGACCTCCTACGAGCAGTACTTC.